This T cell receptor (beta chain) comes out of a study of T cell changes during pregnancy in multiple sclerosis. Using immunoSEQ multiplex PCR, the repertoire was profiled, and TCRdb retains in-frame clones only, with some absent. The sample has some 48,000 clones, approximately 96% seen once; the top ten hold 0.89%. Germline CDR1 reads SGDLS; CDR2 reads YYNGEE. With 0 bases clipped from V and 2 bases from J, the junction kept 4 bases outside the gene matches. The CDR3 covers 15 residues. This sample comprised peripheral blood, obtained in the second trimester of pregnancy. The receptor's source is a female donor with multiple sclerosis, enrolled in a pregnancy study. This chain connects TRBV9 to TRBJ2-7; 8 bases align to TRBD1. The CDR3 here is CASSVGTGSAYEQYF. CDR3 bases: TGTGCCAGCAGCGTAGGGACAGGGTCGGCCTACGAGCAGTACTTC.